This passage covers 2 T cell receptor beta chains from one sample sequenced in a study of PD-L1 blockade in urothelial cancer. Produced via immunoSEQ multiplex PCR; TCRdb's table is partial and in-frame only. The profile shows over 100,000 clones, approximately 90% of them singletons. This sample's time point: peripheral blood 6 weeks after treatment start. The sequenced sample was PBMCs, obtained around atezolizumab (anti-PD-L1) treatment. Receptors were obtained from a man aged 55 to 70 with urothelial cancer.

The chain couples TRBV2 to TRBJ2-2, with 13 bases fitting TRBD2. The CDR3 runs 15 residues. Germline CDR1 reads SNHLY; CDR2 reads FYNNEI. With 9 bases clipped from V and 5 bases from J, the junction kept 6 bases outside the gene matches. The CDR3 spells CASGRGLAGTGELFF. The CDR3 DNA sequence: TGTGCCAGTGGGAGGGGACTAGCGGGGACCGGGGAGCTGTTTTTT. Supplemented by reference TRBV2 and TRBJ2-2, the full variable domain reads EPEVTQTPSHQVTQMGQEVILRCVPISNHLYFYWYRQILGQKVEFLVSFYNNEISEKSEIFDDQFSVERPDGSNFTLKIRSTKLEDSAMYFCASGRGLAGTGELFFGEGSRLTVL.

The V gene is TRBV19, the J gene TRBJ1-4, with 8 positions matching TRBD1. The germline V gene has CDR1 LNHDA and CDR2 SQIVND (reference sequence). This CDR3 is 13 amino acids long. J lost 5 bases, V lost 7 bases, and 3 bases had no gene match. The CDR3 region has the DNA TGTGCCAGTACTAGGACAGGGAATGAAAAACTGTTTTTT. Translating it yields CASTRTGNEKLFF. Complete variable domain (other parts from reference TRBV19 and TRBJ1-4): DGGITQSPKYLFRKEGQNVTLSCEQNLNHDAMYWYRQDPGQGLRLIYYSQIVNDFQKGDIAEGYSVSREKKESFPLTVTSAQKNPTAFYLCASTRTGNEKLFFGSGTQLSVL.